These 14 T cell receptor beta chains were sequenced from one sample in a study of blood T cell repertoires in COVID-19. Clones were read by immunoSEQ multiplex PCR, and TCRdb kept only the in-frame ones, dropping some. This sample has about 200,000 clones; less than 85% occur once, and the top ten carry approximately 6%. The sample taken for sequencing was peripheral blood. Receptors were obtained from a woman between 70 and 85 years old with acute or convalescent COVID-19.

The rearrangement links TRBV30 to TRBJ2-1; 13 bases fit TRBD2. CDR1 is GTSNPN and CDR2 is SVGIG in the germline V gene (reference sequence). J gave up 6 bases and V 1 base, and 3 bases lay outside the gene matches. This CDR3 comprises 15 residues. The CDR3 DNA is TGTGCCTGGAGTGCGGGACTAGCGGGGATCAATGAGCAGTTCTTC. It encodes CAWSAGLAGINEQFF.

The sample holds a few counts of this clone. V is TRBV25-1 and J is TRBJ1-2; D gene unclear. The CDR3 has 16 amino acids. V lost 2 bases and J lost 6, with 19 bases in between. Per germline, CDR1 MGHDK and CDR2 SYGVNS. For the CDR3, the DNA is TGTGCCAGCAGTGAAACGGGAAAGGCAACCAGGCATGGCTACACCTTC. It translates to CASSETGKATRHGYTF.

This chain joins TRBV5-6 and TRBJ1-6, with 8 bases identical to TRBD1. The CDR3 has 15 amino acids. J gave up 7 bases and V 3 bases, and 6 bases lay outside the gene matches. Germline loops: CDR1 SGHDT, CDR2 YYEEEE. CDR3 nucleotides: TGTGCCAGCAGCTCGTGGACAGGGAAGAATTCACCCCTCCACTTT. Amino acid sequence: CASSSWTGKNSPLHF.

The chain combines TRBV5-1 with TRBJ1-1; weak D call: TRBD1 (5 bases). Germline assignment: CDR1 SGHRS and CDR2 YFSETQ. Trimming left V 0 bases short and J 3 bases short, with 12 bases between. CDR3 length: 15 residues. The CDR3 DNA reads as TGCGCCAGCAGCTTGGTCGTGGGGCGCGACACTGAAGCTTTCTTT. Translated, it gives CASSLVVGRDTEAFF.

The chain couples TRBV3-1 (or the pseudogene TRBV3-2) to TRBJ2-5; D possibly corresponds to TRBD2 (5 bases). Germline CDR1 and CDR2: LGHDT and YNNKEL (reference sequence). V lost 0 bases to trimming and J lost 2 bases, with 25 bases between them. The CDR3 length is 20 residues. CDR3 coding DNA: TGTGCCAGCAGCCAAGACCTAGGTGGGAGCGGCAGCCTGATACAAGAGACCCAGTACTTC. Amino acid sequence: CASSQDLGGSGSLIQETQYF.

V is TRBV6-6 and J is TRBJ2-1; TRBD2 agrees at 11 bases. V shed 10 bases, J shed 6 bases, and the junction held 8 bases outside the gene matches. The germline V gene has CDR1 MNHNY and CDR2 SVGAGI (reference sequence). This CDR3 comprises 14 residues. The CDR3 sequence is CATRSLAGGNEQFF. CDR3 sequence (DNA): TGTGCCACTCGGTCGCTAGCGGGAGGCAATGAGCAGTTCTTC.

The chain uses TRBV30 and TRBJ1-3; D ambiguous. The CDR3 loop spans 14 amino acids. Per the germline V gene, CDR1 is GTSNPN and CDR2 is SVGIG (reference sequence). V was pared by 3 bases and J by 2 bases, with 11 bases between. The DNA of the CDR3 is TGTGCCTGGAGCGTACCCGGGGCTGGAAACACCATATATTTT. Protein: CAWSVPGAGNTIYF. Variable domain in full (rest from reference TRBV30 and TRBJ1-3): SQTIHQWPATLVQPVGSPLSLECTVEGTSNPNLYWYRQAAGRGLQLLFYSVGIGQISSEVPQNLSASRPQDRQFILSSKKLLLSDSGFYLCAWSVPGAGNTIYFGEGSWLTVV.

The chain uses TRBV5-4 and TRBJ2-7; 7 nucleotides match TRBD2. CDR3 length equals 14 residues. J gave up 3 bases and V 0 bases, and 3 bases lay outside the gene matches. Germline lookup yields CDR1 SGHNT and CDR2 YYREEE (reference sequence). CDR3 region: CASSLDLADYEQYF. In DNA, the CDR3 is TGTGCCAGCAGCTTGGATCTAGCGGACTACGAGCAGTACTTC.

The genes are TRBV7-8 and TRBJ2-7; 11 bases are a match to TRBD2. V was pared by 5 bases and J by 3 bases, with 3 bases of the junction left unmatched. CDR1 is SGHVS and CDR2 is FQNEAQ in the germline V gene. The CDR3 runs 14 residues. CDR3 amino acids: CASSVTSGSYEQYF. In nucleotides, the CDR3 is TGTGCCAGCAGCGTTACTAGCGGGAGCTACGAGCAGTACTTC.

The V gene is TRBV9, the J gene TRBJ1-3, with a possible D match to TRBD1 (6 bases). V lost 0 bases and J 2 bases, leaving 9 bases between the germline ends. Germline V CDR1 and CDR2: SGDLS, YYNGEE. The CDR3 has 15 amino acids. The CDR3 protein is CASSVDQGTGNTIYF. The CDR3 DNA is TGTGCCAGCAGCGTAGACCAGGGGACTGGAAACACCATATATTTT.

This chain joins TRBV5-8 and TRBJ1-1, with 8 bases identical to TRBD1. The J segment lost 4 bases and the V segment lost 4 bases, leaving 9 bases of the junction unmatched. The CDR3 sequence is 15 residues long. Germline loops: CDR1 SGHTS, CDR2 YDEGEE. CDR3 residues: CASSPWTGRGTEAFF. The CDR3 bases are TGTGCCAGCAGCCCGTGGACAGGGCGAGGCACTGAAGCTTTCTTT.

The chain links TRBV19 to TRBJ1-5; 8 bases are shared with TRBD1. The length of the CDR3 is 17 residues. After removal of 5 bases from V and 1 base from J, the junction contained 10 bases not matched to a gene. The germline V gene encodes CDR1 LNHDA and CDR2 SQIVND (reference sequence). The CDR3 loop reads CASSLQGNRGSNQPQHF. CDR3 nucleotides: TGTGCCAGTAGTTTACAGGGTAACAGGGGGAGCAATCAGCCCCAGCATTTT.

The chain links TRBV28 to TRBJ2-7, with D possibly TRBD1 on 7 matching bases. The V end was cut by 2 bases, the J end by 4 bases, with 12 bases between. The CDR3 covers 14 residues. The germline V gene encodes CDR1 MDHEN and CDR2 SYDVKM. The CDR3 nucleotides read TGTGCCAGCAGTTTACCAGGGGGGAGGTACGAGCAGTACTTC. As protein: CASSLPGGRYEQYF.

J is TRBJ1-4 and V is TRBV15; no firm D call. V was shortened by 1 base and J by 8 bases, with 11 bases between the two germline ends. This CDR3 has 14 amino acids. Germline-derived CDR1 and CDR2 are LNHNV and YYDKDF (reference sequence). CDR3 sequence: CATSRVKRREKLFF. CDR3 DNA sequence: TGTGCCACCAGCAGAGTCAAACGGCGGGAAAAACTGTTTTTT.